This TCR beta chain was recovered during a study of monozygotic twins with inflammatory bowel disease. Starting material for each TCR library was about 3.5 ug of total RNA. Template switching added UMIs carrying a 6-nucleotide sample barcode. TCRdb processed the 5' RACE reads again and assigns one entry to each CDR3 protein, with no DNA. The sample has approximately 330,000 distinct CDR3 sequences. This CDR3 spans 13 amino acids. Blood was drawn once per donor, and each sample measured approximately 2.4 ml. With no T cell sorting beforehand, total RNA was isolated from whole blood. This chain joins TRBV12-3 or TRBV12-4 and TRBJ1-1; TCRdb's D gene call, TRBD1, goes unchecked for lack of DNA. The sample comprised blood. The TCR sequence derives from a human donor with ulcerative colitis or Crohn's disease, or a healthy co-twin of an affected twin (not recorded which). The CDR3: CASSFGAGVRPFF.